This paragraph reports one T cell receptor beta chain. The antigen is undetermined. The time point: patch test 1, 2 weeks after DPC sensitization. Treatment here: therapeutic diphenylcyclopropenone sensitization with weekly scalp DPC. This sample was taken from a study of human T cells and chemical hapten exposure. For the study at large: Alopecia areata, totalis or universalis was found in mostly female patients. Whole-study findings and limits: Significantly more large CDR3 similarity clusters arose among expanded TCRs than among controls. No alteration of TCRs above 1 in 1000 frequency was seen with DPC sensitization.

Separate cDNA molecules received unique molecular identifiers, which the library attached to them. MiXCR, applied by TCRdb to the RACE reads, yields one record per CDR3 protein. The sample holds 60,000 to 80,000 distinct CDR3 sequences, 25% to 40% seen once. Sequencing used whole blood, obtained in connection with sensitization to the hapten diphenylcyclopropenone (DPC). The sequence came from a man between 35 and 55 years old with alopecia areata. Some clones in this sample may be carry-over from other donors' samples.

The DNA of the CDR3 is TGTGCCAGCAGTCTTACAGGAGCCTATGGCTACACCTTC. Its protein is CASSLTGAYGYTF. The rearrangement uses TRBV12-3 or TRBV12-4 and TRBJ1-2; D perhaps matches TRBD1 (5 bases). This CDR3 spans 13 amino acids. Deletions cut 5 bases from V and 4 bases from J, with 11 bases between.